The sequence of this T cell receptor beta chain was determined in a study of shared clonotypes between healthy human individuals (TCRdb year 2020). The study in broad terms: The cohort comprised a couple of women and three men aged 18 to 49 years. Different laboratories and diverse techniques were used to prepare libraries and sequence TCR repertoires, to increase sequencing depth and limit assay-specific biases. To estimate repertoire size and how much clonotypes are shared between individuals, the study performed deep sequencing of blood TCR repertoires from five healthy adults. Per donor, three plates each were used for CD4 naive and CD4 memory, two for CD8 naive, and one for CD8 memory. Per donor, leukapheresis produced somewhere between about 0.9 and 9 billion PBMCs. Summary of the overall study and its limitations: Because the study included only a small number of donors, the genetic and exposure-history diversity represented was limited. Based on pairwise subsampling, the degree of clonotype sharing among donors was expected to be affected by sequencing depth. Sampling was limited to blood, and TCR repertoires in tissue likely differ from TCR repertoires in blood. Even with the large sequencing depth, rarefaction of the sorted-subset datasets indicated that sequencing was incomplete. Sharing across several donors was observed for 5% to 6.5% of naive CD4, over 3% of naive CD8, 2% to 2.5% of memory CD4, and roughly 0.4% of memory CD8 clonotypes. Naive subsets generally had larger estimated clonotype richness than memory subsets. Compared with non-shared clonotypes, the clonotypes found in all four sorted-subset donors had higher generation probabilities.

Its CDR3 holds 11 amino acids, cysteine through phenylalanine. CDR3 DNA only is kept here, 33 bases in frame from base 1. Trimming takes 5 bases from V and 4 bases from J, and the germline ends sit 9 bases apart. According to the germline V gene, CDR1 reads SQVTM and CDR2 reads ANQGSEA. For the CD8 naive samples, CD45RO-negative cells were positively selected for CCR7, yielding a CD45RA+CCR7+ population from which TemRA cells were excluded. Donors were healthy HIV-negative adults with no recently reported acute infections or vaccinations. Only Caucasian adults living in Nashville, Tennessee, USA were represented among the donors. Blood was obtained by leukapheresis, after which PBMCs were separated by Ficoll-Histopaque density gradient centrifugation and cryopreserved in liquid nitrogen vapor phase. Analytical flow cytometry was used to check the purity and quantity of each magnetically sorted T cell population. Genomic DNA was isolated from every sorted fraction and measured by UV absorbance on a Nanodrop 2000c.

Using the deep immunoSEQ assay, multiplex PCR amplified TCR CDR3 regions from genomic DNA. Extracted genomic DNA from each cell subset was distributed evenly across all wells of several immunoSEQ 96-well plates, and each plate was treated as a replicate. For sorted subsets, about 0.2 ug genomic DNA, equal to about 30,000 T cell genomes, was loaded into each replicate PCR. Purified libraries were quantified with a Qubit 3.0 fluorometer, sized on a Bioanalyzer 2100, and re-quantified with the KAPA Library Quantification kit. Every immunoSEQ 96-well plate was sequenced on a dedicated single-read 150-cycle Illumina NextSeq 550 flow cell. On the authors' methods: Because only junctional sequences without quality scores were contained in the immunoSEQ output, filtering matching that applied to full-length reads could not be performed. Sequences were annotated with PyIR, a Python wrapper for IgBLAST v1.9, using IMGT germline references to assign V/J genes and CDR3. Any read was removed if the V/J assignment was weak (E-value above 1e-6), the CDR3 was missing, or the read contained stop codons, out-of-frame junctions, or ambiguous translated residues. A V3J clonotype was defined by an identical inferred V gene, J gene, and CDR3 amino acid sequence. Percentage overlap between repertoires was computed as shared unique clonotypes divided by the size of the smaller repertoire. RTK rarefaction, the Chao1 estimator, and Recon v2.1 estimates of unobserved clonotypes were used to assess repertoire richness. Generation probabilities for all TCRbeta clonotypes obtained by the gDNA method from a handful of donors were computed using OLGA. Held by TCRdb, this immuneACCESS table contains in-frame sequences only and omits some clones. Under half of the omission traces to an unresolved V gene where checked; the cause of the rest is unknown. That table is the source of V, J and clone size, and D and trimming were worked out from the DNA. The sample table shows hundreds of thousands of clones, and approximately 96% are seen once. The biggest ten clones account for around 0.1% of the sample.

This clone appeared once. Which antigen it targets is not known. Per-base quality was not reported, and no clone a single base away is much larger than it. The sequence derives from a woman in her thirties in good health. Input material: naive CD8+ T cells sorted from blood. Sample cell subset or site, as interpreted from the label and publication: CD45RA+CCR7+. The rearrangement combines TRBV29-1 with TRBJ2-7; the D segment cannot be called with confidence. The DNA reads as follows: TGCAGCGTTATCGACGGTTACGAGCAGTACTTC. The encoded protein is CSVIDGYEQYF.